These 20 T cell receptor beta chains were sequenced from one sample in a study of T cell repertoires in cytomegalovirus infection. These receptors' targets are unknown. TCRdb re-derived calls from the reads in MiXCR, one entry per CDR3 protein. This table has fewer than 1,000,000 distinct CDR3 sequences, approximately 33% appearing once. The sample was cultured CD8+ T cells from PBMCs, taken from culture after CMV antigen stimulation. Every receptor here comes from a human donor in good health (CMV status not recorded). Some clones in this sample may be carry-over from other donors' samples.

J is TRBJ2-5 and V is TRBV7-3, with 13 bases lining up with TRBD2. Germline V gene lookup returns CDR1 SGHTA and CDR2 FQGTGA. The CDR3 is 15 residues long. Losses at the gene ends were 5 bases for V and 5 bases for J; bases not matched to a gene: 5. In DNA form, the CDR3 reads TGTGCCAGCAGCCCCGGGACTAGCGGGGCGGAGACCCAGTACTTC. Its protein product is CASSPGTSGAETQYF.

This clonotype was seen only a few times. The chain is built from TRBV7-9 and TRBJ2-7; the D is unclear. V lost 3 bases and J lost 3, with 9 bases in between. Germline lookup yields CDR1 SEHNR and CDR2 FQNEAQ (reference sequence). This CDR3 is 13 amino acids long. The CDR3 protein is CASSLGSYYEQYF. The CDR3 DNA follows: TGTGCCAGCAGCTTGGGCAGTTACTACGAGCAGTACTTC.

The CDR3 loop is CASRSRGHTEAFF. CDR3 bases: TGTGCCAGCAGATCCAGGGGGCACACTGAAGCTTTCTTT. V gene TRBV5-6 combines with J gene TRBJ1-1, with 8 nucleotides matching TRBD1. The trim removed 5 bases at V and 3 bases at J, leaving 3 bases unmatched. Germline V gene data show CDR1 as SGHDT and CDR2 as YYEEEE. This CDR3 is 13 amino acids long. Together with reference TRBV5-6 and TRBJ1-1, the CDR3 gives the full variable domain: DAGVTQSPTHLIKTRGQQVTLRCSPKSGHDTVSWYQQALGQGPQFIFQYYEEEERQRGNFPDRFSGHQFPNYSSELNVNALLLGDSALYLCASRSRGHTEAFFGQGTRLTVV.

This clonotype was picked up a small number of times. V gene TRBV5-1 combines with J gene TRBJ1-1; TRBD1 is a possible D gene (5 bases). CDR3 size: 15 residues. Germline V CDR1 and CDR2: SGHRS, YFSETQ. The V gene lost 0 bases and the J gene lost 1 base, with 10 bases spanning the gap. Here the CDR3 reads CASSLVGPTNTEAFF. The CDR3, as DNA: TGCGCCAGCAGCTTGGTGGGGCCGACGAACACTGAAGCTTTCTTT.

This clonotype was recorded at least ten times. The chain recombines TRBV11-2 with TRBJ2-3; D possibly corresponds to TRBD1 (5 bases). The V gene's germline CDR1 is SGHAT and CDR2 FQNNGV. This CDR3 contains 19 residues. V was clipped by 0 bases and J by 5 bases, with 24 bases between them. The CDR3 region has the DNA TGTGCCAGCAGCTTAGATGGGGCCCGGATGAGTGCGACGCGAGATACGCAGTATTTT. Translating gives CASSLDGARMSATRDTQYF.

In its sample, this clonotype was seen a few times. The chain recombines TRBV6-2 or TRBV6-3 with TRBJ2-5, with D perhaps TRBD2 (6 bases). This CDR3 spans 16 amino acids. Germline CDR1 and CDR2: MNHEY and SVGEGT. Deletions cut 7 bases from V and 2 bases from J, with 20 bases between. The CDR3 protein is CASTNPGGQGQETQYF. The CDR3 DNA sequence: TGTGCCAGCACCAACCCAGGAGGGCAGGGACAAGAGACCCAGTACTTC.

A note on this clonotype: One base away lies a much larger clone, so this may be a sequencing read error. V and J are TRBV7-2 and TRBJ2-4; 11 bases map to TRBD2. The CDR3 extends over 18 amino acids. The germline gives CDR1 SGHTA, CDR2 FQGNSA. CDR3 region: CVSSPLAGGLLAKNIQYF. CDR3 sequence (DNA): TGTGTCAGCAGCCCGCTAGCGGGGGGACTTCTAGCCAAAAACATTCAGTACTTC. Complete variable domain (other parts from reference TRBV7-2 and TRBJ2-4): GAGVSQSPSNKVTEKGKDVELRCDPISGHTALYWYRQSLGQGLEFLIYFQGNSAPDKSGLPSDRFSAERTGGSVSTLTIQRTQQEDSAVYLCVSSPLAGGLLAKNIQYFGAGTRLSVL.

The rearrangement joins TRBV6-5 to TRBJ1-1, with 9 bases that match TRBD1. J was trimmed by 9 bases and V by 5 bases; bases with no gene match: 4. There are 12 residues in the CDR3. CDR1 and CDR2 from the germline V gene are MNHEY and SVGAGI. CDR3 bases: TGTGCCAGCAGTCCCGACAGGGGGAAAGCTTTCTTT. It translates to CASSPDRGKAFF.

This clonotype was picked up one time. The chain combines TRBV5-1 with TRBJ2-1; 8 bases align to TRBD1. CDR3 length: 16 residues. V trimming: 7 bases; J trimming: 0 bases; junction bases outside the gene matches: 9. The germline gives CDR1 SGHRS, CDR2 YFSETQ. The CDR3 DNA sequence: TGCGCCAGCGCCTTAGGGACAGGCAGCTCCTACAATGAGCAGTTCTTC. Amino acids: CASALGTGSSYNEQFF.

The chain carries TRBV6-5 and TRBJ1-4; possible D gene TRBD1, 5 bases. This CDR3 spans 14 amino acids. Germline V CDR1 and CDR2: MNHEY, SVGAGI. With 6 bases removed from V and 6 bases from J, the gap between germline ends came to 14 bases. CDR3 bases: TGTGCCAGCAGCCAGACAGAGGGTCATGAAAAACTGTTTTTT. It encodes CASSQTEGHEKLFF.

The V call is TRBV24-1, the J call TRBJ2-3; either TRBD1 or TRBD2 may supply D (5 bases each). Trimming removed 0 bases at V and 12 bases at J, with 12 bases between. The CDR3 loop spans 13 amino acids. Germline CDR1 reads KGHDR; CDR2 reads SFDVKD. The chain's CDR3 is CATSDLEGRFQYF. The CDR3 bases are TGTGCCACCAGTGATTTGGAGGGGCGGTTCCAGTATTTT.

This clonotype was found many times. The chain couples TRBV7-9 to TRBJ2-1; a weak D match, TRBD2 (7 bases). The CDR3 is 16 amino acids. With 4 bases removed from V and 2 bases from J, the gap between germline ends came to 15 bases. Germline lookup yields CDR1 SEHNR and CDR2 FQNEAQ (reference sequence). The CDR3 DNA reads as TGTGCCAGCAGCTCGCCCTCCGGGGGGCCCTACAATGAGCAGTTCTTC. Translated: CASSSPSGGPYNEQFF.

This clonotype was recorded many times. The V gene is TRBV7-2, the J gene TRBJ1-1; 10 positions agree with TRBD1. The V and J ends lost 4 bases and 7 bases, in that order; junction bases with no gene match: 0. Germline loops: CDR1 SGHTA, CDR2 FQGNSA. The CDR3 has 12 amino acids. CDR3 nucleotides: TGTGCCAGCAGCTGGACAGGGGGTGAAGCTTTCTTT. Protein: CASSWTGGEAFF.

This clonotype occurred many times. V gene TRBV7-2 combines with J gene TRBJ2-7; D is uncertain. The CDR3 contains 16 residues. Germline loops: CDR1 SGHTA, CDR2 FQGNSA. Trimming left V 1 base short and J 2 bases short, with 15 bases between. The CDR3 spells CASSLEVYAGAYEQYV. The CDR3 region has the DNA TGTGCCAGCAGCTTAGAGGTTTATGCAGGAGCCTACGAGCAGTACGTC.

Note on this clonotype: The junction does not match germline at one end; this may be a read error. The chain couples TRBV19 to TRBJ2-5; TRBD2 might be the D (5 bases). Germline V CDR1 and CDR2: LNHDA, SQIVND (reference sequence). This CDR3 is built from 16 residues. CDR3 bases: TGTGCCAGTAGTAGGTGGGAGAGCCCGTACCAAGAGACTCAGTACTTC. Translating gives CASSRWESPYQETQYF.

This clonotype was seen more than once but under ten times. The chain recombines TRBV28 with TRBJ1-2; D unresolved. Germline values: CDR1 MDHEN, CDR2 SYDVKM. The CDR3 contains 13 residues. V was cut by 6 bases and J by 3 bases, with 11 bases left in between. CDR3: CASSLGFHYGYTF. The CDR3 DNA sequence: TGTGCCAGCAGCTTGGGGTTTCACTATGGCTACACCTTC.

CDR3 region: CASSQDRRPSNTEAFF. The CDR3 coding sequence is TGTGCCAGCAGCCAAGACAGGCGACCATCGAACACTGAAGCTTTCTTT. V and J are TRBV5-5 and TRBJ1-1; TRBD1 might be the D (6 bases). The germline gives CDR1 SGHKS, CDR2 YYEKEE (reference sequence). The CDR3 consists of 16 residues. With 4 bases removed from V and 1 base from J, the gap between germline ends came to 17 bases.

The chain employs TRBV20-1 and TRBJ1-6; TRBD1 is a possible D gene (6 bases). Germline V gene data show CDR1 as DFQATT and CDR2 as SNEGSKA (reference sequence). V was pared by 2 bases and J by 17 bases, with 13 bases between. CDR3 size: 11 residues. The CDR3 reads CSARSDSLVHF. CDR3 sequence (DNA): TGCAGTGCTAGATCGGACAGTTTGGTCCACTTT.

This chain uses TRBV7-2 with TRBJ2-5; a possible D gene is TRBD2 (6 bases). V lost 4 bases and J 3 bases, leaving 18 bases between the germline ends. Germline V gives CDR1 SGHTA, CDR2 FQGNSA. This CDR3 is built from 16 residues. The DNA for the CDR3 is TGTGCCAGCAGCTCGTACCGGACTAACGAAAAAGAGACCCAGTACTTC. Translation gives CASSSYRTNEKETQYF. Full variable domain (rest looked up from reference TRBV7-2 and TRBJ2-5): GAGVSQSPSNKVTEKGKDVELRCDPISGHTALYWYRQSLGQGLEFLIYFQGNSAPDKSGLPSDRFSAERTGGSVSTLTIQRTQQEDSAVYLCASSSYRTNEKETQYFGPGTRLLVL.

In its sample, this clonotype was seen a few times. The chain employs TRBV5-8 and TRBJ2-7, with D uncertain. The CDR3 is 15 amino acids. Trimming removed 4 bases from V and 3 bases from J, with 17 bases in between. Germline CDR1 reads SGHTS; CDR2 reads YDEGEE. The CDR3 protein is CASSLGGSTHYEQYV. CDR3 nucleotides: TGTGCCAGCAGCCTTGGTGGGTCCACCCACTACGAGCAGTACGTC.